This T cell receptor (beta chain) was observed in a study of cytomegalovirus exposure and HLA in healthy donors. Primers included in the PCR were 60 Vbeta and 13 Jbeta primers. Profiled with immunoSEQ multiplex PCR; TCRdb holds only in-frame clones, not every one. The sample lists 200,000 to 250,000 clones, 75% to 85% occurring once. Per the germline V gene, CDR1 is SEHNR and CDR2 is FQNEAQ (reference sequence). The CDR3 is 14 residues long. V trimming: 7 bases; J trimming: 7 bases; junction bases outside the gene matches: 12. This TCR derives from a woman aged 60-70 years in good health and CMV-seropositive. The sequenced sample consisted of PBMCs. The V call is TRBV7-9, the J call TRBJ1-2, with TRBD1 matching over 7 bases. The CDR3 spells CASTSGQGVFGYTF. DNA for the CDR3: TGTGCCAGCACTTCGGGGCAGGGGGTCTTTGGCTACACCTTC.